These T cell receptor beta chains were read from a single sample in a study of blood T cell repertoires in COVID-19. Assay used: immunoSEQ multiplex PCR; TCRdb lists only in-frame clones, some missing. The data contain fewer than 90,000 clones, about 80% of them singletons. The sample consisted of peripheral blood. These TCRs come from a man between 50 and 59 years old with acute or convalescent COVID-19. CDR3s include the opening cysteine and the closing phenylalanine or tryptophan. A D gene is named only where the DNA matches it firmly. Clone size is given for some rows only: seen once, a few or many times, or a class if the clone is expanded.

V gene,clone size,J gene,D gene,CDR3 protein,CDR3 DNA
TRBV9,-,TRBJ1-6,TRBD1,CASSEGGTGGSPLHF,TGTGCCAGCAGCGAGGGAGGGACAGGAGGCTCACCCCTCCACTTT
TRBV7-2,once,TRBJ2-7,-,CASSPQTLIMAYEQYF,TGTGCCAGCAGCCCCCAGACATTAATAATGGCCTACGAGCAGTACTTC
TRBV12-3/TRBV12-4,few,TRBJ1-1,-,CAIAGQGFTEAFF,TGTGCCATCGCCGGCCAGGGCTTCACTGAAGCTTTCTTT
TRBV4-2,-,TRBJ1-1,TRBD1,CASSEGTGGMNTEAFF,TGTGCCAGCAGCGAAGGGACAGGGGGAATGAACACTGAAGCTTTCTTT
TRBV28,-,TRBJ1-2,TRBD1,CASSETRGRMIHGYTF,TGTGCCAGCAGTGAAACCAGGGGGCGCATGATCCATGGCTACACCTTC
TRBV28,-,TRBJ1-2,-,CASSNQGSGGGYTF,TGTGCCAGCAGTAACCAGGGTAGTGGTGGCGGCTACACCTTC
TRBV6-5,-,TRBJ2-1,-,CASSSEGGPYNEQFF,TGTGCCAGCAGTTCCGAGGGTGGACCCTACAATGAGCAGTTCTTC
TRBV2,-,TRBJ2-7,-,CASSEVTYEQYF,TGTGCCAGCAGTGAAGTCACCTACGAGCAGTACTTC
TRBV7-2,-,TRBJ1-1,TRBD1,CASRRTGTAEAFF,TGTGCCAGCAGACGGACAGGGACCGCTGAAGCTTTCTTT
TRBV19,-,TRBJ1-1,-,CASSISRAEAFF,TGTGCCAGTAGTATTTCCCGGGCTGAAGCTTTCTTT
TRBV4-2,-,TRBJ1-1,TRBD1,CASSPGQARGTEAFF,TGTGCCAGCAGCCCCGGACAGGCACGGGGCACTGAAGCTTTCTTT
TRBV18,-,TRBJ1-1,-,CASSSVGEEAFF,TGTGCCAGCTCATCTGTTGGAGAGGAAGCTTTCTTT